This note documents a single T cell receptor (beta chain) sequence. Which antigen it targets is not known. No much larger clone exists at a distance of one base, and base qualities are not known. The cohort comprised several hundred healthy bone marrow donors. Cohort members were all nominally healthy when sampled, although unrecorded immune exposures were likely present. The donor tested CMV seropositive, placing the donor among the 310 or so seropositive members of the cohort. A peripheral blood sample was provided by each donor, and peripheral blood mononuclear cells were used for TCR beta sequencing. The Qiagen DNeasy Blood Extraction Kit was used to extract genomic DNA from the blood cell samples. The data originate from a study of cytomegalovirus exposure and HLA in healthy donors (dated by TCRdb to the late 2010s). General notes on the study: According to an earlier analysis of a few hundred of the donors, 200 million or so T cells yielded 117 million unique TCR beta sequences and 276 Gb of sequence data. The genetic ancestry cluster associated with self-reported Caucasian donors included 81% of the 398 genotyped donors. High-throughput TCR immunosequencing, statistical association of individual TCRs with disease status, and machine learning were combined to predict cytomegalovirus infection status. The later analysis used no new phenotypic data to find candidate immune exposures, relying instead on TCR beta sequences and their occurrence across donors. The study profiled the T cell repertoires of about 720 subjects by immunosequencing and related them to cytomegalovirus serostatus. An early release that covered approximately 600 HLA-typed donors contained around 330 gigabases of sequencing data and roughly 84 million unique TCR sequences. In addition to the first cohort of several hundred subjects, a separate validation cohort of around 110 different subjects was used. The study aimed to test whether cataloging public T cell receptors could reveal signatures of past pathogen exposure. The number of donors typed differed by locus, with 629-630 for A, B, C, DRB1 and DQB1, roughly 520 for DQA1, approximately 570 for DPA1, and 472 for DPB1. Class I and class II HLA loci were covered by the typing at four-digit resolution. A later analysis re-analyzed previously published TCR beta repertoires from 550 to 700 donors and added high-resolution HLA genotyping to study TCR occurrence patterns. About five DR-DQ haplotypes were treated as single units for association and clustering because of strong linkage in the cohort. Every discovery cohort repertoire had been produced on one sequencing platform. Among about 400 genotyped donors of the cohort, an average of approximately 220,000 unique TCR beta nucleotide sequences was sequenced per donor, of which about 18% were non-productive. To decide whether each TCR beta V gene segment behaved as functional or pseudogenic, an earlier analysis of approximately 590 of the donors relied on high-throughput TCR beta sequencing. Alongside the repertoire data, information on donor age, sex, ethnicity and CMV serostatus was compiled. Genome-wide SNP genotypes for about 55% of the roughly 670 donors were used in a later genetic analysis, which treated that subset as a discovery cohort. What the work shows at the level of the full study, not this receptor alone: In a later analysis, several top co-occurrence clusters were reported to appear linked to parvovirus B19, influenza, CMV and Epstein-Barr virus. Linkage disequilibrium might explain the correlated functional status among segregating V segments, but an unknown experimental factor could not be excluded. In vitro tests confirmed that a few of the cytomegalovirus-associated TCR beta chains recognize cytomegalovirus antigens. A further reported finding was that TCR beta sequences accurately predicted the HLA-A and HLA-B alleles for most subjects in the first cohort. When HLA alleles, especially DR and DQ, strongly co-occurred, TCR associations were difficult to assign to individual alleles. Cytomegalovirus status was reported to be diagnosed by the classifier with high specificity and sensitivity in both the original and validation cohorts. The earlier analysis of a few hundred of the donors excluded over 15 rarely observed V segments, including chromosome 9 orphons, because counts were too low. In an earlier analysis of 500 to 650 of the donors, most TCR beta V segments appeared in productive rearrangements about 87% or about 30% of the time, broadly matching IMGT annotations. Some IMGT-functional V segments, including TRBV6-2 and TRBV6-3, could not be distinguished by the 87-base-pair reads and were therefore excluded. V-gene and J-gene trimming of TCR beta chains was associated with a missense DCLRE1C variant in a later genetic analysis, and the association was replicated in an independent cohort. At a false discovery rate of 0.05, a later analysis linked some 18,000 TCR beta sequences to specific HLA alleles. The study gave a list of 150 to 200 TCR beta chains associated with cytomegalovirus. According to a later genetic analysis, donors in an Asian-associated ancestry cluster had fewer N-insertions in productive TCRs than the approximately 710-donor mean. Compared with equally common non-associated chains, HLA-associated TCR beta chains in a later analysis were more clonally expanded and had lower generation probabilities. A later analysis found that most CMV-associated TCR beta chains appeared HLA-restricted, with HLA associations seemingly driven largely by CMV exposure. A group of highly shared sequence variants was considered likely to be a technical artifact of the sequencing pipeline. The cohort was sequenced for TCR beta chains only, and without alpha or paired-chain data the features that could be detected were limited. The authors suggested that the approach could potentially be generalized to other disease states and immunological phenotypes. The presence/absence analyses assumed that sequencing depth was roughly uniform across donors, and that assumption may not be true. Because some donors lacked HLA typing at each locus, the association tests relied only on the typed subset. CMV serostatus was the only immune exposure information available for the cohort. Across donors, most TCR sequences were observed very rarely, whereas some public TCRs were present in many individuals. In a later analysis, the rate of TCR association differed among HLA loci, with DRB1 alleles having the most associated TCRs and HLA-C alleles having the fewest.

Relative to germline, V is 0 bases shorter and J is 6 bases shorter, with 11 bases between their ends. Taken from the germline V gene, the CDR1 and CDR2 loops are SGHVS and FNYEAQ. From its cysteine to its phenylalanine, the CDR3 spans 15 amino acids. The only DNA kept is the CDR3, 45 bases in frame from the first base. Library construction relied on the immunoSEQ multiplex PCR assay. The multiplex PCR relied on a mix of 60 forward primers for TCR Vbeta segments and 13 reverse primers for TCR Jbeta segments. The CDR3 region of rearranged TCR beta genes was amplified from genomic DNA by a multiplex PCR assay. The Illumina HiSeq System was used to sequence the amplified TCR beta libraries as 87-base-pair reads. In the original analysis: A later analysis counted some 80 million unique TCR beta chains across the 666 repertoires, and some 12 million of these chains were shared by at least two donors. Raw reads were error-corrected and collapsed into unique sequences with a nearest-neighbor algorithm that merged closely related sequences to remove PCR and sequencing errors. To assign V, D and J gene segments, CDR3 sequences were aligned to IMGT reference sequences. For a sequence to be retained, a match of at least six nucleotides was required to both a V gene segment and a J gene segment. A rearrangement counted as productive if the CDR3 had no stop codons and remained in frame with V and J, and every other rearrangement counted as non-productive. Following IMGT convention, CDR3 was defined as the stretch from the second conserved V-encoded cysteine up to the conserved J-encoded phenylalanine. The earlier analysis of fewer than 700 of the donors excluded sequences that lacked an unambiguous match to a single V gene segment. An earlier analysis of a few hundred of the donors classified V segments as functional when productive rearrangements were above 56.7% and as segregating when the standard deviation between donors was above 5%. A statistical classification framework was developed to diagnose cytomegalovirus status using the catalog of TCR beta chain sequences. V and J gene assignment, in a later analysis, came from comparing TCR nucleotide sequences with IMGT/GENE-DB human TR gene sequences. Using the TCRdist pipeline, a later analysis assigned CDR3 sequences along with most-parsimonious VDJ recombination scenarios. In a later analysis, every TCR beta chain was defined by the combination of its CDR3 amino acid sequence and its V-gene family, and reads without a unique V-gene family were dropped. As a way to deal with suspected cross-contamination and a sequencing artifact, a later analysis dropped 450 to 600 nucleotide sequences that were highly shared and had low generation probability. A later analysis calculated a clonal expansion index for each public chain from normalized within-repertoire ranks of inferred template counts. In a later analysis, generation probabilities were computed with a VDJ recombination model fitted to out-of-frame rearrangements, and the resulting probabilities were checked against IGoR. A later analysis scored TCR-TCR, TCR-HLA and TCR-CMV co-occurrence with hypergeometric tests, applying a repertoire-size bias correction to TCR pairs. A later analysis estimated false discovery rates by permuting HLA or CMV assignments 20 times. In a later analysis, co-occurring TCRs were grouped using DBSCAN, with TCRdist sequence similarity added in when clustering inside HLA-allele-positive subsets. Repertoires with fewer than 30,000 or more than 120,000 public chains, plus five repertoires with anomalous nucleotide sharing, were excluded from co-occurrence clustering. TCRdb provides this immuneACCESS table in a form limited to in-frame rearrangements. Some clones are lacking; in checked studies, under half of them reflect an unresolved V gene, and why the rest are absent is not known. V, J and clone size reflect that table, while D and trimming were determined from the DNA. In this sample the table shows fewer than 250,000 clones, about 80% of which occur a single time. The top ten constitute about 3.5% of the sample.

In this chain, TRBV7-6 is recombined with TRBJ2-2; a tentative D call is TRBD2 (6 bases match). The origin of this receptor is a man aged 40-50 years in good health and CMV-seropositive. Sequencing was carried out using PBMCs. The CDR3 corresponds to CASSLAWTTPGELFF. The DNA sequence follows: TGTGCCAGCAGCTTAGCTTGGACTACTCCCGGGGAGCTGTTTTTT. Outside the CDR3, residues come from the reference TRBV7-6 and TRBJ2-2 proteins, so the full variable domain is: GAGVSQSPRYKVTKRGQDVALRCDPISGHVSLYWYRQALGQGPEFLTYFNYEAQQDKSGLPNDRFSAERPEGSISTLTIQRTEQRDSAMYRCASSLAWTTPGELFFGEGSRLTVL.